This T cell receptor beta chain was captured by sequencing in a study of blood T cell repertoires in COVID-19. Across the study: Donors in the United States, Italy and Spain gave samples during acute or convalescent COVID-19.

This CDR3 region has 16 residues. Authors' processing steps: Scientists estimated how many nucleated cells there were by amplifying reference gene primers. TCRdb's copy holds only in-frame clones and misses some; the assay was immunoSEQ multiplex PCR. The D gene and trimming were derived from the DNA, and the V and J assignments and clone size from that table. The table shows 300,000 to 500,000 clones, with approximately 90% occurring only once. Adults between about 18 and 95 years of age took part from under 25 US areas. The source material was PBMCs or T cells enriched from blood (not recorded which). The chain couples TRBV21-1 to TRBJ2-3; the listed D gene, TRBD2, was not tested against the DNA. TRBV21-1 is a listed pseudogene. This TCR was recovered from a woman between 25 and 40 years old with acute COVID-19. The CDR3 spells CASSPGPSGRTDTQYF. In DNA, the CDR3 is TGTGCCAGCAGCCCTGGGCCTAGCGGACGCACAGATACGCAGTATTTT.